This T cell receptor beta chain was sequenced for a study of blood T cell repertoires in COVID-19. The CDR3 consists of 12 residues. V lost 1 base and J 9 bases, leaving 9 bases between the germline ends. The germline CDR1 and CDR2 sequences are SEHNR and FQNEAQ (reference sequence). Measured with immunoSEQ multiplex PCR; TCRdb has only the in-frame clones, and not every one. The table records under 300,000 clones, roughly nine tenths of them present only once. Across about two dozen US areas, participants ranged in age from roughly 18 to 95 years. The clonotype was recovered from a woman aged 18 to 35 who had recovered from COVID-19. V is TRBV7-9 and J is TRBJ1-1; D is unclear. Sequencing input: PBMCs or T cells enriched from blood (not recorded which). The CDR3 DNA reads TGTGCCAGCAGCTTAGTACCAGAAAAAGCTTTCTTT. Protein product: CASSLVPEKAFF.